The clone carrying this T cell receptor beta chain was detected once. Authors' methods: Amplifying reference gene primers gave estimates of nucleated cell counts. Measured with immunoSEQ multiplex PCR; TCRdb has only the in-frame clones, and not every one. Clonal size and the V and J genes are those of that table, whereas D and trimming came from the DNA. Of fewer than 250,000 clones listed, more than 75% are singletons. This sample stems from a study of blood T cell repertoires in COVID-19. Study summary: The United States, Italy and Spain supplied acute and convalescent COVID-19 samples. T cells, B-cell-depleted T cells, or PBMCs provided the cDNA or gDNA that served as material.

V gave up 3 bases and J gave up 7 bases, with 18 bases separating them. The CDR3 spans 15 residues. Germline loops: CDR1 LGHDT, CDR2 YNNKEL (reference sequence). The TCR comes from a woman in her thirties or forties with acute or convalescent COVID-19. The chain uses TRBV3-1 (or the pseudogene TRBV3-2) and TRBJ2-5; a weak D match, TRBD1 (5 bases). The sample was peripheral blood. This CDR3 is CASSQKLFQGRTQYF. In DNA, the CDR3 is TGTGCCAGCAGCCAGAAATTGTTTCAGGGCAGGACCCAGTACTTC.